This T cell receptor (beta chain) was captured by sequencing in a study of blood T cells in healthy people across ages. Study at large: In model experiments, template switching was able to capture about one barcoded beta molecule for every two T cells that were present. General observations from the study: Naive CD4+ cell counts and diversity both ran higher in long-lived than in aged donors.

For the second PCR, which ran for about 7 to 12 cycles, a sample-barcoded 5' primer and a J-beta primer mix were used. Carrying 12 random nucleotides, a template-switch adaptor labeled each individual cDNA molecule. One entry per CDR3 protein, called by TCRdb with MiXCR from the 5' RACE reads. The data show about 1.7 million distinct CDR3 sequences, approximately 30% seen once. Isolation per sample recovered at least 7 million PBMCs. The CDR3 sequence is 13 residues long. V was pared by 3 bases and J by 10 bases, with 13 bases between. As regards this clonotype: What it binds is not known. A much larger clone lies a single base off, so this may be a read error.

This sequence was found in a woman aged 25 to 39 in good health. This chain connects TRBV12-3 or TRBV12-4 to TRBJ2-1; D not resolved. Sequencing was done on a sample of blood. CDR3 protein: CASSFQVSYEQFF. CDR3 DNA sequence: TGTGCCAGCAGTTTTCAGGTCTCCTACGAGCAGTTCTTC.